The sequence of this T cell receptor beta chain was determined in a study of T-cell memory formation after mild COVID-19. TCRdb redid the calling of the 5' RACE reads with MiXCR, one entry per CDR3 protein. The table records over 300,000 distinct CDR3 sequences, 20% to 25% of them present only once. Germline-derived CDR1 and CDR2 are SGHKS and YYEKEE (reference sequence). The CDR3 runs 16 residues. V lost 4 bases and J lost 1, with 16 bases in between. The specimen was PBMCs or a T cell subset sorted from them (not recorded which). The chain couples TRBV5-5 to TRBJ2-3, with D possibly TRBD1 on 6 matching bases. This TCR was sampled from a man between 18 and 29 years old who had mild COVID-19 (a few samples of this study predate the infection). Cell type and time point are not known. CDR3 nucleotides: TGTGCCAGCAGCGAATACACAGGGTGGGGCACAGATACGCAGTATTTT. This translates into CASSEYTGWGTDTQYF. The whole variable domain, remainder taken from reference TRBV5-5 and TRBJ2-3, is DAGVTQSPTHLIKTRGQQVTLRCSPISGHKSVSWYQQVLGQGPQFIFQYYEKEERGRGNFPDRFSARQFPNYSSELNVNALLLGDSALYLCASSEYTGWGTDTQYFGPGTRLTVL.